This T cell receptor (beta chain) comes out of a study of CD8 T cells in Susac syndrome. CDR3 length equals 12 residues. Germline V gene sequence: CDR1 SNHLY, CDR2 FYNNEI. Trimming removed 3 bases at V and 15 bases at J, with 15 bases between. RNA, at about 0.45 to 1 ug, was reverse transcribed with random hexamers. Via MiXCR, TCRdb re-called the immunoSEQ multiplex PCR reads, giving one row per CDR3 protein. This table has roughly 200,000 distinct CDR3 sequences, more than 85% appearing once. The TCR was taken from a human donor with multiple sclerosis. The sample taken for sequencing was CD4+ T cells from PBMCs. The rearrangement joins TRBV2 to TRBJ1-5, with no clear D. CDR3 sequence: CASSDWEPDRHF. The CDR3 DNA follows: TGTGCCAGCAGTGATTGGGAACCCGATCGGCATTTT.